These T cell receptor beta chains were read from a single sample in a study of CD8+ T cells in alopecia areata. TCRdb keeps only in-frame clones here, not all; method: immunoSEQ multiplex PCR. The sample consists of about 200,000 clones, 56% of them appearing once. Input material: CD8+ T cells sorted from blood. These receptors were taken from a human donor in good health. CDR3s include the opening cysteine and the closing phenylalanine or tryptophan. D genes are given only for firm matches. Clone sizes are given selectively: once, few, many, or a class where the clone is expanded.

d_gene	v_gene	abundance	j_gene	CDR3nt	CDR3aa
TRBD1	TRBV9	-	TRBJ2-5	TGTGCCAGCAGCGTAGCTGGGACAGAGCAAGAGACCCAGTACTTC	CASSVAGTEQETQYF
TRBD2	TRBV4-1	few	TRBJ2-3	TGCGCCAGCAGCCAAGAGGGAGGGTATGCAGATACGCAGTATTTT	CASSQEGGYADTQYF
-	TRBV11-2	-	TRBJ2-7	TGTGCCAGCAGCTCCCCCCTTAGGGGGGGGGACTACGAGCAGTACTTC	CASSSPLRGGDYEQYF
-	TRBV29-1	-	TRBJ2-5	TGCAGCGTTGAAGGGTTTGAGAGTCAAGAGACCCAGTACTTC	CSVEGFESQETQYF
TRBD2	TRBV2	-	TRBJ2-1	TGTGCCAGCAGAGGGAATCCGGGACTAGCGGGGTACAATGAGCAGTTCTTC	CASRGNPGLAGYNEQFF
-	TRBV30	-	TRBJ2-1	TGTGCCTGGAGACGGGACGGCTACAATGAGCAGTTCTTC	CAWRRDGYNEQFF
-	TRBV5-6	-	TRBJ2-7	TGTGCCAGCAGCTTCGGGGGTTCCTACGAGCAGTACTTC	CASSFGGSYEQYF
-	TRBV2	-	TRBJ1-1	TGTGCCAGCAGTGTCAGCTTGCGCACGGGGAACACTGAAGCTTTCTTT	CASSVSLRTGNTEAFF
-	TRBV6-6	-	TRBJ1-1	TGTGCCACCAGGGGCAGCGAAGCTTTCTTT	CATRGSEAFF
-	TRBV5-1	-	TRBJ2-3	TGCGCCAGCAGCTTGGATCCCTCCTGGGAGGCTACGCAGTATTTT	CASSLDPSWEATQYF
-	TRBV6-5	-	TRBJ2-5	TGTGCCAGCAGCGTCCGGACAGCCCAAGAGACCCAGTACTTC	CASSVRTAQETQYF
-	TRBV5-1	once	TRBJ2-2	TGCGCCAGCAGCTTGTCCAGGGAGGCCGAGCTGTTTTTT	CASSLSREAELFF
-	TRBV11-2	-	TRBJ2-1	TGTGCCAGCAGCTTCCGAGCGTTCGGGGAAGGGTCCTACAATGAGCAGTTCTTC	CASSFRAFGEGSYNEQFF
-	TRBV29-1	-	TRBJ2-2	TGCAGCGTTGTGGCAGCAAACACCGGGGAGCTGTTTTTT	CSVVAANTGELFF
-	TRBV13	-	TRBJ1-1	TGTGCCAGCAGCTTGATGGGGACTGAAGCTTTCTTT	CASSLMGTEAFF
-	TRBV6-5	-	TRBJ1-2	TGTGCCAGCAGTTACACAGGGAACTATGGCTACACCTTC	CASSYTGNYGYTF
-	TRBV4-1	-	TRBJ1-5	TGCGCCAGCAGCCCCCAGGTTAATAGCAATCAGCCCCAGCATTTT	CASSPQVNSNQPQHF
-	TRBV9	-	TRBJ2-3	TGTGCCAGCAGTCGGGACATCTCTCGCACAGATACGCAGTATTTT	CASSRDISRTDTQYF
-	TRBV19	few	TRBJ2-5	TGTGCCAGTAGTATAGGAGGGGAGACCCAGTACTTC	CASSIGGETQYF
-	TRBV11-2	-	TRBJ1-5	TGTGCCAGCAGCTTAGATGCGACAGGCCTAGAACAGCCCCAGCATTTT	CASSLDATGLEQPQHF
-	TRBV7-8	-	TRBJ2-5	TGTGCCAGCAGCTTAGCTACGGGTCGCAAAGAGACCCAGTACTTC	CASSLATGRKETQYF
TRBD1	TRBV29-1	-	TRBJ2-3	TGCAGCGCCTTACGCCGCCTCCAGGGGGCAGATACGCAGTATTTT	CSALRRLQGADTQYF
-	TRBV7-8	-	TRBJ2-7	TGTGCCAGCAGCTTAGGGAGGCTCTCCTACGAGCAGTACTTC	CASSLGRLSYEQYF
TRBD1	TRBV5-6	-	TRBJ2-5	TGTGCCAGCAGCTTGGGAGGGGGCCGCGAGACCCAGTACTTC	CASSLGGGRETQYF